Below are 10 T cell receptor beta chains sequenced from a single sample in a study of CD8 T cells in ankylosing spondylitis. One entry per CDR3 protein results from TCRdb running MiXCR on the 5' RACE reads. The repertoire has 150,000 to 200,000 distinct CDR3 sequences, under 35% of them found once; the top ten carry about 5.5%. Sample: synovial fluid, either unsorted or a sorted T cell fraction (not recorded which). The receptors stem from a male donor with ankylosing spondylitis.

DNA of the CDR3: TGCGCCAGCAGTACACTAGCGGGGCCCGCCTACGAGCAGTACTTC. Encoded protein: CASSTLAGPAYEQYF. The chain joins TRBV5-1 to TRBJ2-7; 10 nucleotides agree with TRBD2. The germline CDR1 and CDR2 sequences are SGHRS and YFSETQ. Unmatched junction bases numbered 7, after V lost 5 bases and J lost 2 bases. This CDR3 spans 15 amino acids. The entire variable domain, with the rest obtained from reference TRBV5-1 and TRBJ2-7, is as follows: KAGVTQTPRYLIKTRGQQVTLSCSPISGHRSVSWYQQTPGQGLQFLFEYFSETQRNKGNFPGRFSGRQFSNSRSEMNVSTLELGDSALYLCASSTLAGPAYEQYFGPGTRLTVT.

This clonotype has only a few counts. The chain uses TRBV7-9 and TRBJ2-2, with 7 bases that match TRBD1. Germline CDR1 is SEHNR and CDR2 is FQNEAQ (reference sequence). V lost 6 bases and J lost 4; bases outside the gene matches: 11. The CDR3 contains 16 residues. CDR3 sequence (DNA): TGTGCCAGCAGAAACCCTAGACAGGGCGCCACCGGGGAGCTGTTTTTT. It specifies CASRNPRQGATGELFF.

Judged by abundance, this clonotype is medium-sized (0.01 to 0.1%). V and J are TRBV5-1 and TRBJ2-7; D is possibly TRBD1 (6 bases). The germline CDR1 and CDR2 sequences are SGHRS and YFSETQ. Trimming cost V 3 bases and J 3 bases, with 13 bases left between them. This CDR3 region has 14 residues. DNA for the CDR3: TGCGCCAGCAGCTCGGGCCCGGGACACTACGAGCAGTACTTC. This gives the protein CASSSGPGHYEQYF.

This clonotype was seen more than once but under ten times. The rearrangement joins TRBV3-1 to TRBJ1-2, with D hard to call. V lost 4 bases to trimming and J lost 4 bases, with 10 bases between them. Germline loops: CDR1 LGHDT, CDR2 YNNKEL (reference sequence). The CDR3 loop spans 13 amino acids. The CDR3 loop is CASSRGESYGYTF. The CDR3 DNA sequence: TGTGCCAGCAGCCGCGGGGAATCCTATGGCTACACCTTC.

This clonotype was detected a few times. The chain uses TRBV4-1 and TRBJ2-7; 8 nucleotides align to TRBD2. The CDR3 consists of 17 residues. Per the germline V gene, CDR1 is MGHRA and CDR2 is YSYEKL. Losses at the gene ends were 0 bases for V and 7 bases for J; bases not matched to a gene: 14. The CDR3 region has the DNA TGCGCCAGCAGCCAAGAATCCCTCGCTCTAGCGGGCGGGGAGCAGTACTTC. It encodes CASSQESLALAGGEQYF.

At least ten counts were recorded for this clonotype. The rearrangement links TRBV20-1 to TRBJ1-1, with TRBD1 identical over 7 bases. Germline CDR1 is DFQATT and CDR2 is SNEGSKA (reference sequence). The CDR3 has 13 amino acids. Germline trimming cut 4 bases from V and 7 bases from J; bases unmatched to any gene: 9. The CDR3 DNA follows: TGCAGTGCTAACTTCAGGGGGGGCAGTGAAGCTTTCTTT. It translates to CSANFRGGSEAFF.

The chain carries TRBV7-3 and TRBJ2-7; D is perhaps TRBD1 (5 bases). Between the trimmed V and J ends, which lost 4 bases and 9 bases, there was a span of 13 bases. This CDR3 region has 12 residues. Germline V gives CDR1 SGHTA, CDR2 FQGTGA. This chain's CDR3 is CASSSQGSGQYF. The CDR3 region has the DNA TGTGCCAGCAGCTCGCAGGGTAGTGGGCAGTACTTC.

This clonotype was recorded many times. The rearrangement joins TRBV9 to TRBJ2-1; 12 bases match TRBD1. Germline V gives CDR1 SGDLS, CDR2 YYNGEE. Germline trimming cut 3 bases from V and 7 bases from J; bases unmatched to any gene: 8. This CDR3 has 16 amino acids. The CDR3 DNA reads TGTGCCAGCAGCGCGTACCGGGACAGGGGGCTTAATGAGCAGTTCTTC. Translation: CASSAYRDRGLNEQFF.

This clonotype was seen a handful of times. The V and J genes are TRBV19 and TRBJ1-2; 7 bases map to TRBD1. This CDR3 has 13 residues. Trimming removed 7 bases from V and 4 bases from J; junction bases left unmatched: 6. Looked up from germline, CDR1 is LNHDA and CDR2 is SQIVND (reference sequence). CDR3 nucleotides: TGTGCCAGTACAACAGGGGCAGGCTATGGCTACACCTTC. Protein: CASTTGAGYGYTF.

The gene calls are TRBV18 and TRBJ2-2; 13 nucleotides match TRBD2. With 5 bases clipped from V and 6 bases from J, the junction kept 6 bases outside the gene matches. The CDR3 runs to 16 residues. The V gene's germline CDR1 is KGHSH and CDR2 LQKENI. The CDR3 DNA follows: TGTGCCAGCTCAGCCGGACTAGCGGGAGACGCCGGGGAGCTGTTTTTT. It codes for CASSAGLAGDAGELFF.